The rows below give T cell receptor beta chains drawn from one sample of a study of T cell clones after liver transplantation. Libraries were prepared by immunoSEQ multiplex PCR; TCRdb keeps only in-frame clonotypes and omits some of them. The sample consists of tens of thousands of clones, 65% to 75% of them appearing once. The sample here was CD4+ T cells from blood, taken before liver transplant. Receptors were obtained from a human donor who received a liver transplant. Each CDR3 is given with its conserved first and last residue. The order of the fields is clone size, D gene, J gene, V gene, CDR3 protein, CDR3 DNA. D genes are given only for firm matches. Clone size is shown for a subset of rows, as once, few, many or a class of expanded clone.

NA,TRBD1,TRBJ1-4,TRBV5-1,CASSVDGGTGAEKLFF,TGCGCCAGCAGCGTGGATGGCGGGACAGGGGCCGAAAAACTGTTTTTT
NA,NA,TRBJ2-7,TRBV9,CASSGTDLTYEQYF,TGTGCCAGCAGCGGGACAGACCTTACCTACGAGCAGTACTTC
NA,NA,TRBJ1-5,TRBV15,CATSSRTTGQPQHF,TGTGCCACCAGCAGCAGGACCACAGGTCAGCCCCAGCATTTT
NA,TRBD1,TRBJ1-1,TRBV11-2,CASSPRQGGNTEAFF,TGTGCCAGCAGCCCGCGACAGGGAGGAAACACTGAAGCTTTCTTT
NA,NA,TRBJ2-7,TRBV11-3,CASSGRGEQYF,TGTGCCAGCAGCGGCCGGGGCGAGCAGTACTTC
NA,NA,TRBJ2-1,TRBV7-2,CASSPRSASNEQFF,TGTGCCAGCAGCCCCCGAAGTGCGAGCAATGAGCAGTTCTTC
few,NA,TRBJ1-1,TRBV11-2,CASSLGRGVTEAFF,TGTGCCAGCAGCCTGGGACGGGGGGTCACTGAAGCTTTCTTT
NA,TRBD1,TRBJ1-2,TRBV10-3,CAIRGLDRGTSYGYTF,TGTGCCATCAGGGGCTTGGACAGGGGGACCAGCTATGGCTACACCTTC
NA,TRBD1,TRBJ1-3,TRBV6-5,CASRQGADTIYF,TGTGCCAGCAGACAGGGGGCTGACACCATATATTTT
NA,TRBD1,TRBJ1-1,TRBV9,CASSVAGRGSTEAFF,TGTGCCAGCAGCGTAGCTGGCAGGGGGTCCACTGAAGCTTTCTTT
few,NA,TRBJ1-5,TRBV6-6,CASLSDSNQPQHF,TGTGCCTCGTTGTCAGATAGCAATCAGCCCCAGCATTTT
NA,TRBD1,TRBJ1-4,TRBV7-2,CASSLAGQGATNEKLFF,TGTGCCAGCAGCTTAGCGGGCCAGGGGGCGACTAATGAAAAACTGTTTTTT
NA,NA,TRBJ1-2,TRBV7-9,CASSKQEFGYGYTF,TGTGCCAGCAGCAAACAGGAGTTCGGGTATGGCTACACCTTC
NA,TRBD1,TRBJ1-2,TRBV6-1,CASSEPGQGSYGYTF,TGTGCCAGCAGTGAACCGGGACAGGGGAGCTATGGCTACACCTTC
few,TRBD1,TRBJ1-2,TRBV7-8,CASSLQGARGYTF,TGTGCCAGCAGCTTACAGGGGGCTCGGGGCTACACCTTC
NA,NA,TRBJ1-1,TRBV6-5,CASSNRRVGNTEAFF,TGTGCCAGCAGTAATCGCAGGGTCGGGAACACTGAAGCTTTCTTT
NA,NA,TRBJ2-3,TRBV5-4,CASSQGKTGIRGDTQYF,TGTGCCAGCAGCCAGGGAAAGACCGGGATCAGGGGAGATACGCAGTATTTT
few,NA,TRBJ1-1,TRBV6-1,CAGMGDNTEAFF,TGTGCGGGCATGGGAGACAACACTGAAGCTTTCTTT
NA,NA,TRBJ2-7,TRBV14,CASSRLTGPYEQYF,TGTGCCAGCAGCCGATTGACAGGTCCCTACGAGCAGTACTTC
many,NA,TRBJ1-6,TRBV7-9,CASSPKQGRESPLHF,TGTGCCAGCAGCCCGAAACAGGGAAGGGAATCACCCCTCCACTTT
NA,TRBD2,TRBJ2-5,TRBV4-2,CASSQESGGAGETQYF,TGTGCCAGCAGCCAAGAAAGCGGGGGGGCGGGGGAGACCCAGTACTTC
NA,NA,TRBJ1-2,TRBV5-8,CASSLGQGPNYGYTF,TGTGCCAGCAGCTTGGGTCAGGGGCCCAACTATGGCTACACCTTC
NA,TRBD1,TRBJ2-3,TRBV10-3,CAISPGQESTDTQYF,TGTGCCATCAGCCCCGGACAGGAGAGCACAGATACGCAGTATTTT